The sequence of this TCR beta chain was determined in a study of blood T cell repertoires in COVID-19 (TCRdb year 2020). In the study overall: Samples covering the acute and convalescent phases of COVID-19 were provided by collaborators in the United States, Italy and Spain. Samples came from the ongoing ImmuneRACE study (first 160 participants) plus 1,254 subjects from 6 global collaborators. Deeply sampled blood TCRbeta repertoires from subjects exposed to, actively infected with, or recovered from COVID-19 were included in the dataset. The repertoires were released in a freely available public database meant as a resource for research on the immune response to SARS-CoV-2. Nearly every sample came with metadata listing a de-identified subject ID, COVID-19 status, age in years and sex. The prospective study material was composed of cDNA or gDNA derived from T cells, B-cell-depleted T cells, or PBMCs. Where available, HLA class I and class II types were obtained from metadata supplied by the sample provider rather than from assay-based typing.

Comments on this clone: The specificity of this receptor is unknown. The input lacks base qualities; no much larger clone sits a single base away.

Broader findings and caveats from the paper: Clinical and demographic metadata were provided uncurated, with the amount varying by source and participant.

The immunoSEQ Assay, a bias-controlled multiplex PCR, was used to amplify TCRbeta CDR3 regions from genomic DNA. On the study's bioinformatics: Nucleated cell counts per sample were estimated from amplification of reference gene primers within the assay. Sequence reads were collapsed and filtered to measure the absolute abundance of every unique TCRbeta CDR3 rearrangement. For each sample, productive Simpson clonality was calculated as the square root of Simpson's diversity index over productive rearrangements. TCRdb mirrors the immuneACCESS table, restricted to in-frame sequences. Some clones are absent from its copies; in checked studies, under half trace to an unresolved V gene, and the reason for the others is unknown. From that table come the V and J calls and clone size; the DNA was used to work out D and trimming. Counted in this sample were 200,000 to 250,000 clones; 80% to 95% of them appeared once. 0.8% to 1% of the sample goes to the ten largest clones.

The CDR3 sequence holds 19 residues, the cysteine and phenylalanine included. Only CDR3 DNA remains: 57 bases, in frame from the first base. The junction shows trimming of 7 bases on V and 0 bases on J, and the gene matches do not reach 18 bases of it. CDR1 and CDR2 were assigned from the germline V gene (reference sequence) as PRHDT and FYEKMQ. One collaborating source in Seattle enrolled patients during active infection and followed them longitudinally through the course of disease. The collaborating institutions used their own protocols to collect whole blood in K2EDTA tubes. For TCRbeta analysis, collaborators shipped samples as frozen whole blood, isolated PBMCs, or DNA extracted from either of those sample types.

Rearrangement joined TRBV13 to TRBJ2-4; TRBD2 aligns with 7 central bases. This clonotype was sampled from a man aged 55 to 70 with COVID-19, enrolled during active disease. Sequencing was performed on peripheral blood. The DNA is TGTGCCAGCACCCGCCGGGAGGCAAGGGGCGATGGAGCCAAAAACATTCAGTACTTC. The resulting protein is CASTRREARGDGAKNIQYF.